The text below deals with one T cell receptor (beta chain). Its cognate antigen is unknown. Sequence data for DNA of cultured CD4+ T cells were generated by the Oncomine TCR Beta short-read assay. From the PCR reads, TCRdb called clonotypes with MiXCR, one entry per CDR3 protein. The sample records 20,000 or so distinct CDR3 sequences, approximately 48% being singletons. As for treatment: roughly ten-day PBMC culture with coronavirus spike peptide pools or control peptides (ViraFEST assay). Before TCRs were sequenced, ViraFEST expanded antigen-specific T cells with peptide pools. The CDR3 is 15 residues long. V was pared by 3 bases and J by 6 bases, with 9 bases of the junction left unmatched. Germline lookup yields CDR1 KGHSH and CDR2 LQKENI. The record originates from a study of vaccination and CD4 T cells after COVID-19.

This sequence joins TRBV18 and TRBJ1-2; 8 bases match TRBD1. Source: CD4+ T cells from blood, cultured in vitro, taken after SARS-CoV-2 vaccination. The source of this sequence is a human donor who had recovered from COVID-19. The CDR3 DNA reads TGTGCCAGCTCACCCAGACAGGGGTGGATGGATGGCTACACCTTC. Translated: CASSPRQGWMDGYTF.